One sample yielded the 29 T cell receptor beta chains listed below, sequenced in a study of post-analysis software for immune sequencing data. Notes on the study in general: Patients used about 5 TRBV segments, including TRBV5-6, TRBV5-1 and TRBV20-1, more often than controls.

Their antigen targets remain unknown. Each TCR beta cDNA library carried unique molecular identifiers. TCRdb recomputed calls from the PCR reads with MiXCR, one row per CDR3 protein. The top ten hold 0.56% of the sample, which has about 760,000 distinct CDR3 sequences, roughly 27% seen once. Material: blood. The receptors were sampled from a girl under 18 with multiple sclerosis.

This clonotype turned up a few times. The chain links TRBV27 to TRBJ2-1, with D unresolved. The germline CDR1 and CDR2 sequences are MNHEY and SMNVEV (reference sequence). V dropped 3 bases and J dropped 5 bases, with 11 bases sitting between them. The CDR3 extends over 14 amino acids. The CDR3: CASSLVRSNNEQFF. CDR3 coding DNA: TGTGCCAGCAGTTTGGTTAGGTCAAACAATGAGCAGTTCTTC.

This rearrangement joins TRBV7-2 to TRBJ1-5; D is undetermined. Germline CDR1 SGHTA, CDR2 FQGNSA. The CDR3 extends over 16 amino acids. V was cut by 2 bases and J by 1 base, with 12 bases left in between. The CDR3 DNA reads as TGTGCCAGCAGCTTATACGGGCCGGCCAGCAATCAGCCCCAGCATTTT. It yields the protein CASSLYGPASNQPQHF.

This clonotype showed up just a few times. CDR3 sequence: CATQLRTGSTDTQYF. The CDR3, as DNA: TGTGCCACTCAGCTCCGGACAGGGAGCACAGATACGCAGTATTTT. This chain joins TRBV10-3 and TRBJ2-3; 8 bases fit TRBD1. Germline loops: CDR1 ENHRY, CDR2 SYGVKD. This CDR3 has 15 amino acids. V was pared by 10 bases and J by 0 bases, with 9 bases of the junction left unmatched.

This clonotype was recorded many times. The DNA for the CDR3 is TGCGCCAGCAGCCAAGAGGTACAGGGGGCGCGAGAGACCCAGTACTTC. Translated, it gives CASSQEVQGARETQYF. This chain uses TRBV4-1 with TRBJ2-5, with 9 nucleotides matching TRBD1. The CDR3 length is 16 residues. The junction had 6 bases not matched to a gene; V was cut back by 0 bases and J by 4 bases. CDR1 MGHRA and CDR2 YSYEKL come from the germline V gene.

V gene TRBV6-2 or TRBV6-3 combines with J gene TRBJ2-1; D is undetermined. This CDR3 has 12 amino acids. From germline, CDR1 is MNHEY and CDR2 SVGEGT. V lost 4 bases, J lost 9 bases, and 10 bases lay in between. CDR3: CASSLTTSEQFF. The CDR3 DNA follows: TGTGCCAGCAGTTTAACTACAAGTGAGCAGTTCTTC.

V usage is TRBV6-5 and J usage is TRBJ2-2; 9 bases are a match to TRBD1. The trim removed 0 bases at V and 0 bases at J, leaving 5 bases unmatched. The CDR3 is 18 residues long. CDR1 is MNHEY, CDR2 SVGAGI, per germline. CDR3 loop: CASSYSGQGPPNTGELFF. The CDR3 bases are TGTGCCAGCAGTTACTCAGGACAGGGGCCTCCGAACACCGGGGAGCTGTTTTTT.

V usage is TRBV10-3 and J usage is TRBJ1-1, with TRBD1 as a possible D gene (5 bases). V lost 0 bases to trimming and J lost 2 bases, with 13 bases between them. There are 16 residues in the CDR3. The germline V gene encodes CDR1 ENHRY and CDR2 SYGVKD. This chain's CDR3 is CAISESKGLYNTEAFF. Here the CDR3 DNA reads TGTGCCATCAGTGAGTCGAAGGGGTTGTACAACACTGAAGCTTTCTTT.

This clonotype was detected many times. The chain has TRBV5-6 and TRBJ2-7; D is possibly TRBD1 (5 bases). In germline, CDR1 is SGHDT, CDR2 YYEEEE. V gave up 0 bases and J gave up 5 bases, with 12 bases separating them. This CDR3 contains 14 residues. The CDR3 nucleotides read TGTGCCAGCAGCTTGGATCCGACAGTCGACGAGCAGTACTTC. Protein product: CASSLDPTVDEQYF.

The rearrangement joins TRBV5-1 to TRBJ1-1; 7 nucleotides agree with TRBD1. The junction had 5 bases not matched to a gene; V was cut back by 2 bases and J by 4 bases. The V gene's germline CDR1 is SGHRS and CDR2 YFSETQ. The CDR3 totals 14 residues. CDR3 DNA sequence: TGCGCCAGCAGCTTCCAGGGGGAGGGCACTGAAGCTTTCTTT. It is translated as CASSFQGEGTEAFF.

Points on this clonotype: The germline gene is not matched at one end of the junction; a read error may be the cause. The chain links TRBV24-1 to TRBJ2-3; TRBD1 might be the D (5 bases). CDR3 length: 14 residues. Germline V gene lookup returns CDR1 KGHDR and CDR2 SFDVKD. CDR3 in DNA: TGTGCCGCCAGTGAAAACAGGTTCCCAGATACGCAGTATTTT. Protein product: CAASENRFPDTQYF.

This clonotype turned up a few times. The chain uses TRBV15 and TRBJ1-1; D is possibly TRBD1 (5 bases). The CDR3 has 17 amino acids. CDR1 is LNHNV and CDR2 is YYDKDF in the germline V gene (reference sequence). Trimming removed 2 bases at V and 2 bases at J, with 18 bases between. The CDR3 protein is CATSRHRQTANNTEAFF. As DNA, the CDR3 is TGTGCCACCAGCAGACATAGACAGACAGCCAATAACACTGAAGCTTTCTTT.

V gene TRBV6-6 combines with J gene TRBJ2-5; D call uncertain. Germline values: CDR1 MNHNY, CDR2 SVGAGI (reference sequence). The CDR3 runs to 12 residues. V was pared by 4 bases and J by 5 bases, with 8 bases between. The CDR3 is CASSSFGETQYF. CDR3 coding DNA: TGTGCCAGCAGTTCGTTTGGGGAGACCCAGTACTTC.

The chain has TRBV20-1 and TRBJ2-5, with no clear D. Germline CDR1 is DFQATT and CDR2 is SNEGSKA (reference sequence). The CDR3 totals 14 residues. With 1 base removed from V and 4 bases from J, the gap between germline ends came to 13 bases. Written as DNA, the CDR3 is TGCAGTGCTAGAGTCCCGGGCCAACGAGAGACCCAGTACTTC. Translation: CSARVPGQRETQYF.

The J gene is TRBJ2-1, the V gene TRBV10-3; TRBD2 matches 8 bases. The CDR3 runs 14 residues. CDR1 is ENHRY, CDR2 SYGVKD, per germline. Trimming removed 5 bases from V and 10 bases from J; junction bases left unmatched: 10. The CDR3 bases are TGTGCCATCAGTCAGACGGGGGGGCCTTCCGAGCAGTTCTTC. Protein: CAISQTGGPSEQFF.

This clonotype was seen a few times. The chain recombines TRBV5-1 with TRBJ2-6, with 8 bases identical to TRBD1. In germline, CDR1 is SGHRS, CDR2 YFSETQ. This CDR3 is 15 amino acids long. Trimming cost V 1 base and J 6 bases; bases outside gene matches: 3. Here the CDR3 DNA reads TGCGCCAGCAGCTTGCGACAGGGGATGGCCAACGTCCTGACTTTC. Translated, it gives CASSLRQGMANVLTF.

The chain couples TRBV12-3 or TRBV12-4 to TRBJ1-2; D is possibly TRBD1 (5 bases). This CDR3 contains 16 residues. V was shortened by 3 bases and J by 0 bases, with 14 bases between the two germline ends. CDR3 amino acids: CASSLQGAKANYGYTF. CDR3 sequence (DNA): TGTGCCAGCAGTTTGCAGGGCGCCAAAGCTAACTATGGCTACACCTTC.

This clonotype showed up many times. This sequence joins TRBV5-1 and TRBJ2-7; 7 bases are a match to TRBD1. The CDR3 covers 14 residues. V lost 4 bases to trimming and J lost 3 bases; unmatched junction nucleotides: 7. Germline CDR1 SGHRS, CDR2 YFSETQ. DNA for the CDR3: TGCGCCAGCAGCCGAGACAGGGAATTCTACGAGCAGTACTTC. Translation: CASSRDREFYEQYF.

V usage is TRBV5-8 and J usage is TRBJ1-2; a weak D match, TRBD1 (6 bases). Trimming pared 4 bases from V and 3 bases from J, leaving 10 bases between. The germline gives CDR1 SGHTS, CDR2 YDEGEE. There are 13 residues in the CDR3. The CDR3 coding sequence is TGTGCCAGCAGCCGACAGGACGACTATGGCTACACCTTC. As protein: CASSRQDDYGYTF.

This clonotype was detected only a few times. The CDR3 nucleotides read TGTGCCATCAGTGAGTCAAAGTTTCGGGGGCCGTCCGGCGGGAGGCCCCAGCATTTT. Its protein is CAISESKFRGPSGGRPQHF. The chain is built from TRBV10-3 and TRBJ1-5, with a weak D call TRBD1 (6 bases). Germline CDR1 and CDR2: ENHRY and SYGVKD. This CDR3 region has 19 residues. Trimming removed 0 bases at V and 9 bases at J, with 27 bases between.

The chain links TRBV28 to TRBJ2-1; no clear D gene. CDR3 size: 14 residues. The V end was cut by 5 bases, the J end by 3 bases, with 11 bases between. CDR1 is MDHEN and CDR2 is SYDVKM in the germline V gene. DNA of the CDR3: TGTGCCAGCAGTCCACTTCCCGGCTACAATGAGCAGTTCTTC. The encoded protein is CASSPLPGYNEQFF.

Concerning this clonotype: Compared with germline, one end of the junction differs, possibly owing to a read error. The V and J genes are TRBV24-1 and TRBJ2-3; D tentatively reads TRBD1 or TRBD2 (5 bases each). The CDR3 sequence is 14 residues long. Germline CDR1 KGHDR, CDR2 SFDVKD. The CDR3 DNA sequence: TGTGCCACCATGATGAGGGGCGCATCAGATACGCAGTGTTTT. Translated: CATMMRGASDTQCF.

Turning to this clonotype: Possible read error: a much larger clone is one base away. The rearrangement joins TRBV7-9 to TRBJ2-3; possible D gene TRBD1, 6 bases. Looked up from germline, CDR1 is SEHNR and CDR2 is FQNEAQ (reference sequence). The CDR3 covers 15 residues. The CDR3 DNA is TGTGCCAGCAGCCCCCAGGGGAGTTTGTTGGATACGCGGTATTTT. As protein: CASSPQGSLLDTRYF.

This clonotype was observed a handful of times. The chain has TRBV7-2 and TRBJ2-5; D remains ambiguous. Germline CDR1 reads SGHTA; CDR2 reads FQGNSA. V dropped 3 bases and J dropped 4 bases, with 6 bases sitting between them. This CDR3 is 12 amino acids long. CDR3 residues: CASSFDVETQYF. The CDR3 nucleotides read TGTGCCAGCAGCTTTGATGTAGAGACCCAGTACTTC.

This chain links TRBV7-9 with TRBJ2-1; no clear D. This CDR3 has 12 residues. V was clipped by 3 bases and J by 11 bases, with 11 bases between them. The germline V gene encodes CDR1 SEHNR and CDR2 FQNEAQ (reference sequence). CDR3 bases: TGTGCCAGCAGCTTGCCCCCAACCCAGCAGTTCTTC. Protein sequence: CASSLPPTQQFF.

This chain connects TRBV5-1 to TRBJ2-2; 8 bases are a match to TRBD2. Trimming removed 1 base from V and 6 bases from J; junction bases left unmatched: 11. Germline V gene sequence: CDR1 SGHRS, CDR2 YFSETQ. The CDR3 has 17 amino acids. In nucleotides, the CDR3 is TGCGCCAGCAGCTTGACTGGCGCGGGAGGAGGTGCCGGGGAGCTGTTTTTT. Protein product: CASSLTGAGGGAGELFF.

The chain has TRBV20-1 and TRBJ2-7; 8 bases map to TRBD2. The junction had 17 bases not matched to a gene; V was cut back by 6 bases and J by 7 bases. The CDR3 has 15 residues. Germline V lookup: CDR1 DFQATT, CDR2 SNEGSKA (reference sequence). CDR3 in DNA: TGCAGTGCGAGCGTCCCCACTAGCGGCCACAATGAGCAGTACTTC. This encodes CSASVPTSGHNEQYF.

This clonotype was counted many times. The gene calls are TRBV6-1 and TRBJ2-5; 8 nucleotides align to TRBD2. Losses at the gene ends were 5 bases for V and 4 bases for J; bases not matched to a gene: 15. Germline V gene data show CDR1 as MNHNS and CDR2 as SASEGT. The CDR3 covers 17 residues. The CDR3 is CASSPLRLANSVETQYF. The CDR3 nucleotides are TGTGCCAGCAGTCCCCTAAGACTAGCGAACTCGGTAGAGACCCAGTACTTC.

The chain links TRBV7-9 to TRBJ1-6; unclear D gene. V gave up 8 bases and J gave up 4 bases, with 15 bases separating them. From germline, CDR1 is SEHNR and CDR2 FQNEAQ (reference sequence). This CDR3 is 15 amino acids long. The CDR3 sequence is CASGRVEAYNSPLHF. CDR3 DNA sequence: TGTGCCAGCGGCCGCGTGGAGGCTTATAATTCACCCCTCCACTTT.

The chain has TRBV7-9 and TRBJ2-1, with a weak D call TRBD1 (5 bases). The CDR3 has 15 residues. Per the germline V gene, CDR1 is SEHNR and CDR2 is FQNEAQ (reference sequence). V lost 0 bases and J 5 bases, leaving 11 bases between the germline ends. The CDR3: CASSLAAGIHNEQFF. In DNA form, the CDR3 reads TGTGCCAGCAGCTTAGCGGCAGGGATCCACAATGAGCAGTTCTTC.